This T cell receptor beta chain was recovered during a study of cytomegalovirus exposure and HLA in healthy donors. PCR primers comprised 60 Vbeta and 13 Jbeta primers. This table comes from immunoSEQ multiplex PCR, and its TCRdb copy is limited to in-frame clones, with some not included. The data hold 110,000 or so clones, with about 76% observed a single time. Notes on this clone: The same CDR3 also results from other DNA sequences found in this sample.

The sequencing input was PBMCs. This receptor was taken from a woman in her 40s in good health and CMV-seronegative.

The CDR3: CAISESAEQYF. The CDR3 nucleotides are TGTGCCATCAGTGAGTCTGCCGAGCAGTACTTC. V is TRBV10-3 and J is TRBJ2-5; D is unresolved. Judging by the DNA end, TRBJ2-7 fits better; the J call may be wrong. The CDR3 totals 11 residues. Per the germline V gene, CDR1 is ENHRY and CDR2 is SYGVKD.